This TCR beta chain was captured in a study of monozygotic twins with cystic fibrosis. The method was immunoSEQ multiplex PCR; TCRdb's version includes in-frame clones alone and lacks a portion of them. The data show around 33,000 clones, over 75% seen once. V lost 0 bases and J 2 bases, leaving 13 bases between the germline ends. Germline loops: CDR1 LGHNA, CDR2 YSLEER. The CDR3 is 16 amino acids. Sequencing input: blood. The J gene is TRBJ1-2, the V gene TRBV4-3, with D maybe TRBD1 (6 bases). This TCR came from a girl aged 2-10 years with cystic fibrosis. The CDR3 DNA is TGCGCCAGCAGCCAAGACGCGGGGGCTTCAAACTATGGCTACACCTTC. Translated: CASSQDAGASNYGYTF.